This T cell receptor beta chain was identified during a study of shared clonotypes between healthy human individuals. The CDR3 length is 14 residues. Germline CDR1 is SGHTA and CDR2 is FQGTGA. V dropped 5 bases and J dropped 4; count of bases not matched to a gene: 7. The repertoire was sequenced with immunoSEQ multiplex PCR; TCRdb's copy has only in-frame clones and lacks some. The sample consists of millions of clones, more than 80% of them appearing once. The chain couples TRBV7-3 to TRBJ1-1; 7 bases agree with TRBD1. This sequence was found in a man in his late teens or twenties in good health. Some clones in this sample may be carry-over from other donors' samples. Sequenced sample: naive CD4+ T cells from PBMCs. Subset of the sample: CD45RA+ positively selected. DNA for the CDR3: TGTGCCAGCAGCATAGACAGGGCGGGCACTGAAGCTTTCTTT. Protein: CASSIDRAGTEAFF.